This T cell receptor beta chain was found in a study of T cell responses to AZD1222 COVID-19 vaccine. Findings and caveats of the study: Along spike, vaccine-associated CD4 TCRs were found throughout, with dominance at 160-218 and 743-854.

Here immunoSEQ multiplex PCR was the method, and the copy in TCRdb shows in-frame clones only, minus some. This sample has about 66,000 clones; approximately 90% occur once, and the top ten carry 4% to 5.5%. This CDR3 spans 15 amino acids. The germline CDR1 and CDR2 sequences are SGHTA and FQGNSA. V lost 2 bases to trimming and J lost 5 bases, with 15 bases between them. A word on this clone: Antigen specificity is unknown.

The receptor comes from an adult who received the MenACWY meningococcal vaccine as a control. The chain is built from TRBV7-2 and TRBJ1-1, with D maybe TRBD1 (5 bases). Material: peripheral blood, obtained 28 days after the second dose of the MenACWY control vaccine. The CDR3 sequence: CASSLMVSGETEAFF. The CDR3, as DNA: TGTGCCAGCAGCTTAATGGTCTCGGGGGAAACTGAAGCTTTCTTT.